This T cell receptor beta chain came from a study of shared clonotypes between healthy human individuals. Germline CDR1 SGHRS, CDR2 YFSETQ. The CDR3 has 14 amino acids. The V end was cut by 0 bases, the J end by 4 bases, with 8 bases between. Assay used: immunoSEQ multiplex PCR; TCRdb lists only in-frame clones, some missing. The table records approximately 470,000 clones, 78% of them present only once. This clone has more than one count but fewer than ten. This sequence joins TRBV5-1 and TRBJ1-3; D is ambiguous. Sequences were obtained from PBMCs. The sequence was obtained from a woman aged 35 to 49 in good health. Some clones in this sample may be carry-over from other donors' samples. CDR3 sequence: CASSLAPGGNTIYF. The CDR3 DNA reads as TGCGCCAGCAGCTTGGCCCCGGGGGGAAACACCATATATTTT.